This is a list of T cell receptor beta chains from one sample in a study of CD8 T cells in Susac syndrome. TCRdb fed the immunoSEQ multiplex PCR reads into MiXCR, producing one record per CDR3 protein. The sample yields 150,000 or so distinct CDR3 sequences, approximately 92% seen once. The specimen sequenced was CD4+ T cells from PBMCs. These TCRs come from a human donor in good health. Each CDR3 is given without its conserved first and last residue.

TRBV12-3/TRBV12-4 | ASSLWSSNTGELF
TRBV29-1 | SVAPTGSTEAF
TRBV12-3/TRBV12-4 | ASSFPRGTNTGELF
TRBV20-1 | SAISGLITEAF
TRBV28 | ASRETGGRGGYT
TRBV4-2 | ASSQVGVGSYEQY
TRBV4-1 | ASSRGTGNDQETQY
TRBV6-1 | ASSEGGSNYGYT
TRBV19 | ASSETVGKLF
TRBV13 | ASRGGPRTDTQY
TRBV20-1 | SANKWQGGQETQY
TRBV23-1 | ASIGQGAPYEQY
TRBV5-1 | ASSVGTDNTIY
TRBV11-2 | ASSPGLAGLQETQY
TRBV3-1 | ASSNTGRSGYT
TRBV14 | ASSGGGAGEQF